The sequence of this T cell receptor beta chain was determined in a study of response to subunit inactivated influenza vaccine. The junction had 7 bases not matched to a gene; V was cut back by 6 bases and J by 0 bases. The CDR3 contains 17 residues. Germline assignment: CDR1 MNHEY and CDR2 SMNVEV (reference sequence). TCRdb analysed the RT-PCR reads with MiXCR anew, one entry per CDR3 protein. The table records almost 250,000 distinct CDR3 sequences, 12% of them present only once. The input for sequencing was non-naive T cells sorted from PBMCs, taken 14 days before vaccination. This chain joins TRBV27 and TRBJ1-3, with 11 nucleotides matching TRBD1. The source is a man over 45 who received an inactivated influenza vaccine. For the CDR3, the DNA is TGTGCCAGCAGCCTACGGACAGGGGGCTTCTCTGGAAACACCATATATTTT. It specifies CASSLRTGGFSGNTIYF.